These 2 T cell receptor beta chains were sequenced from one sample in a study of blood T cells in healthy people across ages. Through a sample-barcoded 5' primer and a J-beta primer mix, a second PCR was run for about 6 to 12 cycles. TCRdb processed the 5' RACE reads anew with MiXCR; each CDR3 protein has one entry. The data contain fewer than 1,000,000 distinct CDR3 sequences, about 42% of them singletons. Material: blood. The source is an older man in good health.

In this sample, this clonotype turned up a few times. CDR3 loop: CAISESGGRLTDTQYF. The CDR3, as DNA: TGTGCCATCAGTGAGTCGGGTGGCAGACTCACAGATACGCAGTATTTT. The chain links TRBV10-3 to TRBJ2-3, with D unresolved. The CDR3 consists of 16 residues. Germline loops: CDR1 ENHRY, CDR2 SYGVKD. V was trimmed by 0 bases and J by 2 bases, leaving 12 bases between them.

Turning to this clonotype: A clone one base away is much larger, so this may be a read error. The V and J genes are TRBV20-1 and TRBJ2-7; TRBD1 or TRBD2 may be the D gene (5 bases each). Germline V gene sequence: CDR1 DFQATT, CDR2 SNEGSKA (reference sequence). Trimming stripped 2 bases from V and 2 bases from J, with 13 bases between. CDR3 length equals 14 residues. This CDR3 is CSARPGAGTYEQYF. CDR3 DNA: TGCAGTGCTAGACCCGGGGCAGGAACCTACGAGCAGTACTTC.